These T cell receptor beta chains were read from a single sample in a study of blood T cell repertoires in COVID-19. Here immunoSEQ multiplex PCR was the method, and the copy in TCRdb shows in-frame clones only, minus some. The sample yields approximately 25,000 clones, roughly 91% seen once. Sequenced input: peripheral blood. These receptors originate from a man aged 45-65 years with active COVID-19. CDR3s include the opening cysteine and the closing phenylalanine or tryptophan. Fields, in order: D gene, clone size, V gene, J gene, CDR3 protein, CDR3 DNA. The D gene is left open where the match is weak. The listing skips clone size in some rows; elsewhere it reads once, few, many or a size class.

NA	NA	TRBV5-4	TRBJ2-3	CASSLARHTGADTQYF	TGTGCCAGCAGCTTGGCCCGGCATACGGGAGCAGATACGCAGTATTTT
NA	NA	TRBV9	TRBJ2-1	CASSVDMNNEQFF	TGTGCCAGCAGCGTAGACATGAACAATGAGCAGTTCTTC
TRBD2	NA	TRBV13	TRBJ2-3	CASSLREGQRDTQYF	TGTGCCAGCAGCCTACGGGAGGGCCAGAGAGATACGCAGTATTTT
NA	NA	TRBV2	TRBJ1-1	CASSEVRGYTEAFF	TGTGCCAGCAGTGAAGTTCGGGGGTACACTGAAGCTTTCTTT
NA	once	TRBV9	TRBJ1-4	CASSAQGGTFGEKLFF	TGTGCCAGCAGCGCCCAGGGAGGGACATTCGGGGAAAAACTGTTTTTT
NA	NA	TRBV19	TRBJ2-7	CASSIRAGARNEQYF	TGTGCCAGTAGTATAAGGGCAGGGGCTAGGAACGAGCAGTACTTC
NA	NA	TRBV13	TRBJ1-3	CASSPELQGTTGNTIYF	TGTGCCAGCAGCCCCGAACTCCAGGGTACGACTGGAAACACCATATATTTT
NA	once	TRBV27	TRBJ2-1	CASSPYLYGEQFF	TGTGCCAGCAGTCCGTACCTGTACGGGGAGCAGTTCTTC
NA	NA	TRBV9	TRBJ1-6	CASSVAAGYNSPLHF	TGTGCCAGCAGCGTAGCTGCAGGGTATAATTCACCCCTCCACTTT
TRBD1	NA	TRBV20-1	TRBJ2-7	CSASGGQGYEQYF	TGCAGTGCTAGTGGTGGACAGGGCTACGAGCAGTACTTC
TRBD2	NA	TRBV6-1	TRBJ2-3	CASSERSGGPGGDTQYF	TGTGCCAGCAGTGAAAGGAGCGGGGGGCCAGGTGGGGATACGCAGTATTTT
TRBD2	once	TRBV27	TRBJ2-5	CASSYNGLVQETQYF	TGTGCCAGCAGTTATAACGGACTAGTCCAAGAGACCCAGTACTTC
NA	NA	TRBV11-2	TRBJ2-5	CASSFSSSDQETQYF	TGTGCCAGCAGCTTCTCCTCTAGCGACCAAGAGACCCAGTACTTC
NA	NA	TRBV5-1	TRBJ1-2	CASSFGGQRNGYTF	TGCGCCAGCAGCTTCGGAGGCCAGCGAAATGGCTACACCTTC
NA	NA	TRBV6-6	TRBJ2-5	CASSYRGGQETQYF	TGTGCCAGCAGTTACAGAGGAGGGCAAGAGACCCAGTACTTC
NA	NA	TRBV9	TRBJ2-4	CASRRNIQYF	TGTGCCAGCAGGCGGAACATTCAGTACTTC
NA	NA	TRBV3-1/TRBV3-2	TRBJ2-3	CASSQLATAPSTDTQYF	TGTGCCAGCAGCCAACTCGCGACAGCACCTAGCACAGATACGCAGTATTTT
NA	NA	TRBV19	TRBJ2-7	CASSMRNYEQYF	TGTGCCAGTAGTATGAGAAACTACGAGCAGTACTTC
TRBD1	NA	TRBV2	TRBJ2-7	CANGQGTYEQYF	TGTGCCAACGGACAGGGAACCTACGAGCAGTACTTC
NA	NA	TRBV11-2	TRBJ2-6	CASTQGGPGANVLTF	TGTGCCAGCACCCAGGGGGGCCCTGGGGCCAACGTCCTGACTTTC
NA	NA	TRBV28	TRBJ1-4	CASSFGGTANEKLFF	TGTGCCAGCAGCTTCGGGGGGACGGCTAATGAAAAACTGTTTTTT
NA	NA	TRBV10-3	TRBJ1-4	CAISVGRGLFF	TGTGCCATCAGTGTAGGCAGAGGCCTGTTTTTT
NA	NA	TRBV18	TRBJ1-2	CASSPIRAEGYTF	TGTGCCAGCTCACCCATCAGGGCGGAAGGCTACACCTTC
NA	few	TRBV20-1	TRBJ1-2	CSAREGTGYTF	TGCAGTGCTAGAGAGGGCACTGGCTACACCTTC
TRBD1	NA	TRBV10-3	TRBJ2-4	CAISDPGGTGRNIQYF	TGTGCCATCAGTGACCCGGGCGGGACAGGAAGAAACATTCAGTACTTC
NA	NA	TRBV7-9	TRBJ1-6	CASSLARALGSPLHF	TGTGCCAGCAGCTTAGCCAGGGCCTTGGGTTCACCCCTCCACTTT
TRBD2	NA	TRBV18	TRBJ2-3	CASSPAPGGTYTDTQYF	TGTGCCAGCTCACCGGCGCCGGGGGGAACCTACACAGATACGCAGTATTTT
NA	NA	TRBV7-3	TRBJ1-6	CASSLGHTNSPLHF	TGTGCCAGCAGCTTAGGACATACAAATTCACCCCTCCACTTT
NA	NA	TRBV4-1	TRBJ2-5	CASSQDTTRDNQETQYF	TGCGCCAGCAGCCAAGATACAACGAGGGACAACCAAGAGACCCAGTACTTC
NA	NA	TRBV5-1	TRBJ2-7	CASSFPPGSKDYEQYF	TGCGCCAGCAGTTTCCCCCCGGGATCCAAAGACTACGAGCAGTACTTC
NA	NA	TRBV18	TRBJ2-3	CASSPGGVGTDTQYF	TGTGCCAGCTCGCCAGGCGGGGTCGGCACAGATACGCAGTATTTT
NA	NA	TRBV7-9	TRBJ1-4	CASSSNHRAPNEKLFF	TGTGCCAGCAGCTCTAATCACAGGGCTCCTAATGAAAAACTGTTTTTT
NA	once	TRBV4-1	TRBJ1-4	CASSQEWRTETNEKLFF	TGCGCCAGCAGCCAAGAATGGAGGACCGAAACTAATGAAAAACTGTTTTTT
NA	few	TRBV6-5	TRBJ2-5	CASSYTTGQETQYF	TGTGCCAGCAGTTACACCACAGGGCAAGAGACCCAGTACTTC
TRBD1	NA	TRBV18	TRBJ1-4	CASSPGQGLINEKLFF	TGTGCCAGCTCGCCCGGACAGGGCCTTATTAATGAAAAACTGTTTTTT
TRBD2	NA	TRBV3-1/TRBV3-2	TRBJ2-3	CASSKRAAGGPPDTQYF	TGTGCCAGCAGTAAACGGGCCGCGGGAGGGCCCCCAGATACGCAGTATTTT
NA	NA	TRBV28	TRBJ2-7	CASSLWDSYSYEQYF	TGTGCCAGCAGTTTATGGGACAGTTACTCCTACGAGCAGTACTTC
TRBD1	NA	TRBV6-5	TRBJ2-7	CASSYSSGTGAYEQYF	TGTGCCAGCAGTTACTCCTCCGGGACAGGTGCCTACGAGCAGTACTTC
TRBD1	NA	TRBV4-1	TRBJ2-7	CASSQDRDRPYEQYF	TGCGCCAGCAGCCAAGATAGGGACAGACCCTACGAGCAGTACTTC
NA	NA	TRBV18	TRBJ1-2	CASSPSPGGRYGYTF	TGTGCCAGCTCACCTTCCCCCGGGGGGCGGTATGGCTACACCTTC
TRBD2	NA	TRBV10-2	TRBJ2-7	CATDGIAGNYAYEQYF	TGCGCCACCGATGGTATAGCGGGGAACTATGCCTACGAGCAGTACTTC
TRBD1	NA	TRBV25-1	TRBJ1-1	CASTSGRGRKAFF	TGTGCCAGCACCTCAGGCAGGGGGCGCAAAGCTTTCTTT
NA	NA	TRBV12-3/TRBV12-4	TRBJ2-5	CASSLARTPQYF	TGTGCCAGCAGTTTAGCGAGAACGCCCCAGTACTTC
TRBD1	NA	TRBV12-3/TRBV12-4	TRBJ1-2	CASSQTGLRKSF	TGTGCCAGCAGTCAGACAGGGCTTCGGAAATCCTTC
TRBD1	NA	TRBV5-8	TRBJ1-5	CASRGRQGDQPQHF	TGTGCCAGCAGGGGAAGACAGGGTGATCAGCCCCAGCATTTT
NA	NA	TRBV6-2/TRBV6-3	TRBJ2-4	CASSYPQITDIQYF	TGTGCCAGCAGTTACCCGCAGATAACAGACATTCAGTACTTC
NA	NA	TRBV5-5	TRBJ2-3	CASSLGGPRGPDTQYF	TGTGCCAGCAGCTTGGGGGGCCCCAGGGGACCAGATACGCAGTATTTT
NA	NA	TRBV7-2	TRBJ1-3	CASSLSPRLISGNTIYF	TGTGCCAGCAGCTTATCTCCCAGACTTATCTCTGGAAACACCATATATTTT
NA	NA	TRBV6-1	TRBJ2-2	CASSEAASASGELFF	TGTGCCAGCAGTGAAGCGGCAAGTGCCTCCGGGGAGCTGTTTTTT
NA	NA	TRBV14	TRBJ1-1	CASSQDMNTEAFF	TGTGCCAGCAGCCAAGATATGAACACTGAAGCTTTCTTT
TRBD1	NA	TRBV6-5	TRBJ1-2	CASSYTGQGQGYTF	TGTGCCAGCAGTTACACCGGACAGGGTCAAGGCTACACCTTC
NA	NA	TRBV28	TRBJ2-7	CASSLLGGRYEQYF	TGTGCCAGCAGCCTACTCGGGGGGCGGTACGAGCAGTACTTC
NA	NA	TRBV29-1	TRBJ2-3	CSGGYSDTQYF	TGCAGCGGCGGTTATTCAGATACGCAGTATTTT
NA	NA	TRBV6-1	TRBJ2-1	CASSEGRSSYNEQFF	TGTGCCAGCAGTGAAGGGAGAAGCTCCTACAATGAGCAGTTCTTC
TRBD1	few	TRBV19	TRBJ2-7	CASSYLGTGQYEQYF	TGTGCCAGTTCTTACCTCGGGACAGGGCAGTACGAGCAGTACTTC
TRBD2	NA	TRBV18	TRBJ2-3	CASSPTSGSPTDTQYF	TGTGCCAGCTCCCCGACTAGCGGCAGCCCCACAGATACGCAGTATTTT
NA	NA	TRBV9	TRBJ2-3	CASSPRGGGVDTQYF	TGTGCCAGCAGCCCCCGAGGAGGGGGCGTCGATACGCAGTATTTT
NA	NA	TRBV5-1	TRBJ1-1	CASSLRQPNTEAFF	TGCGCCAGCAGCTTGCGACAGCCGAACACTGAAGCTTTCTTT
NA	NA	TRBV19	TRBJ2-3	CASSLGGGFGTDTQYF	TGTGCCAGTAGTCTGGGGGGGGGCTTTGGCACAGATACGCAGTATTTT